This TCR beta chain was identified in a study of T cells after yellow fever vaccination. Looking at the study overall: It was SMART-Seq v4 Ultra Low Input that prepared the fractions with low cell numbers.

Study-wide points: Subsequent booster samples again held most clones from primary vaccination (roughly 95% CD4, roughly 88% CD8). Abundant clonotypes from the bulk population could contaminate FACS-sorted repertoires.

Generation of TCR cDNA used 5'RACE template switching (which added a universal primer site and UMIs). TCRdb ran MiXCR on the 5' RACE reads and lists one entry per CDR3 protein. The sample contains about 120,000 distinct CDR3 sequences, about 8.2% of which appear only once. From germline, CDR1 is LNHDA and CDR2 SQIVND (reference sequence). Trimming took off 5 bases at V and 0 bases at J, with 5 bases between the two ends. This CDR3 has 14 residues. Note on this clonotype: Antigen specificity is unknown.

The clonotype was recovered from a man younger than 35 who received the YFV17D yellow fever vaccine. This sample comprised CD8+ T cells sorted from PBMCs, obtained on the day of the yellow fever booster vaccination. The chain links TRBV19 to TRBJ2-6; D remains ambiguous. The CDR3 bases are TGTGCCAGTAGTTCTAGCTCTGGGGCCAACGTCCTGACTTTC. Protein product: CASSSSSGANVLTF.